The present T cell receptor (beta chain) was sequenced within a study of blood T cells in healthy people across ages. General study findings and limits: The study found more naive CD4+ cells and higher diversity in long-lived than aged donors. Diversity of TCR beta per million T cells declined in a roughly linear way with age.

In the case of this clonotype: The antigen remains unidentified. At one of its ends the junction is not consistent with the germline gene, which may arise from a read error.

Using a J-beta primer mix together with a sample-barcoded 5' primer, a second PCR was run for about 6 to 12 cycles. One entry per CDR3 protein results from TCRdb running MiXCR on the 5' RACE reads. The table lists around 1.1 million distinct CDR3 sequences, 35% to 40% of them singletons. This CDR3 has 15 residues. CDR1 and CDR2 (germline): LGHNA, YSLEER. Sample: blood. The chain is built from TRBV4-3 and TRBJ1-6; perhaps TRBD1 as D (6 bases). This TCR was sampled from a man younger than 35 in good health. The CDR3 spells CANSQDSQGNSPLHF. The CDR3 nucleotides are TGCGCCAACAGCCAAGATTCACAGGGCAATTCACCCCTCCACTTT.